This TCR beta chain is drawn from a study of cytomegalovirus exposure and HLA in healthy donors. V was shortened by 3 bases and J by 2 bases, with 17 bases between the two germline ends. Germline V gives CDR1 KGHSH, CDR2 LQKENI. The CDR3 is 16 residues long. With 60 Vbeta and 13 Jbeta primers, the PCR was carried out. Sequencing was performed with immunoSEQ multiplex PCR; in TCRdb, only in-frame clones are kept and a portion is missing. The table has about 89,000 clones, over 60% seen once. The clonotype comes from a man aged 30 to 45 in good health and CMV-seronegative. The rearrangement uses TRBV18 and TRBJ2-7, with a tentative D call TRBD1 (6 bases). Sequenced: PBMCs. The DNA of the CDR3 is TGTGCCAGCTCACCGTCACACAGGGATGGTACCTACGAGCAGTACTTC. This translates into CASSPSHRDGTYEQYF.